Each of the 22 T cell receptor beta chains below was sequenced from the same sample in a study of T cell responses to AZD1222 COVID-19 vaccine. The data were produced by immunoSEQ multiplex PCR, yet TCRdb's version contains in-frame clones alone and is incomplete. The sample shows around 130,000 clones, around nine tenths of them seen only once. The starting material was peripheral blood, obtained on day 0 of AZD1222 vaccination. These receptors came from an adult in good health.

The rearrangement joins TRBV30 to TRBJ1-5, with D tentatively TRBD1 (5 bases). Per germline, CDR1 GTSNPN and CDR2 SVGIG (reference sequence). The V end lost 4 bases, the J end lost 5 bases, and 12 bases lay between the germline ends. CDR3 size: 13 residues. DNA of the CDR3: TGTGCCTGGATTATGGACACTGATCAGCCCCAGCATTTT. This sequence encodes CAWIMDTDQPQHF.

The V call is TRBV6-2 or TRBV6-3, the J call TRBJ1-2; TRBD1 might be the D (5 bases). CDR3 length equals 15 residues. Germline-derived CDR1 and CDR2 are MNHEY and SVGEGT. V was shortened by 2 bases and J by 1 base, with 11 bases between the two germline ends. The CDR3 coding sequence is TGTGCCAGCAGTTACGGGGCGATCCTTAACTATGGCTACACCTTC. It specifies CASSYGAILNYGYTF.

The chain combines TRBV6-6 with TRBJ2-1; 9 bases line up with TRBD1. The CDR3 contains 15 residues. CDR1 MNHNY and CDR2 SVGAGI come from the germline V gene (reference sequence). V shed 7 bases, J shed 8 bases, and the junction held 12 bases outside the gene matches. The CDR3 bases are TGTGCCAGCACCCACCCCGGACAGGGGACCGATGAGCAGTTCTTC. It yields the protein CASTHPGQGTDEQFF.

The chain couples TRBV27 to TRBJ2-3, with 8 nucleotides matching TRBD1. Trimming at V came to 5 bases and at J to 5 bases, leaving 9 bases not matched to a gene. CDR1 MNHEY and CDR2 SMNVEV come from the germline V gene (reference sequence). This CDR3 comprises 15 residues. The CDR3 loop is CASSPPGRGRDTQYF. The CDR3 DNA sequence: TGTGCCAGCAGTCCCCCAGGCAGGGGGCGAGATACGCAGTATTTT.

Only one count was recorded for this clone. The gene calls are TRBV2 and TRBJ2-6, with D uncertain. V was cut by 6 bases and J by 0 bases, with 9 bases left in between. The CDR3 has 15 residues. Looked up from germline, CDR1 is SNHLY and CDR2 is FYNNEI. The CDR3 nucleotides are TGTGCCAGCAGGCTCAACCCCTCTGGGGCCAACGTCCTGACTTTC. Translating gives CASRLNPSGANVLTF. The full variable domain, completed using reference TRBV2 and TRBJ2-6, is EPEVTQTPSHQVTQMGQEVILRCVPISNHLYFYWYRQILGQKVEFLVSFYNNEISEKSEIFDDQFSVERPDGSNFTLKIRSTKLEDSAMYFCASRLNPSGANVLTFGAGSRLTVL.

The DNA of the CDR3 is TGCAGCGCATCGGACAGGGGAGGAGGCTATGGCTACACCTTC. Protein product: CSASDRGGGYGYTF. The chain combines TRBV29-1 with TRBJ1-2, with 9 bases that match TRBD1. V trimming: 7 bases; J trimming: 4 bases; junction bases outside the gene matches: 10. CDR1 SQVTM and CDR2 ANQGSEA come from the germline V gene. CDR3 length: 14 amino acids. Looking up the rest from reference TRBV29-1 and TRBJ1-2 gives the full variable domain: SAVISQKPSRDICQRGTSLTIQCQVDSQVTMMFWYRQQPGQSLTLIATANQGSEATYESGFVIDKFPISRPNLTFSTLTVSNMSPEDSSIYLCSASDRGGGYGYTFGSGTRLTVV.

CDR3 nucleotide sequence: TGTGCCACCAGTGATCTCAAACACAGGGCAGATACGCAGTATTTT. Translating it yields CATSDLKHRADTQYF. The chain has TRBV24-1 and TRBJ2-3; weak D call: TRBD1 (6 bases). Germline V gives CDR1 KGHDR, CDR2 SFDVKD. The CDR3 is 15 residues long. V lost 3 bases and J lost 4, with 13 bases in between.

The rearrangement uses TRBV18 and TRBJ2-5, with D perhaps matching TRBD1 (5 bases). Germline V gene lookup returns CDR1 KGHSH and CDR2 LQKENI. The V end was cut by 1 base, the J end by 4 bases, with 7 bases between. The CDR3 loop spans 13 amino acids. CDR3 sequence reads: CASSPRRGETQYF. The CDR3 coding sequence is TGTGCCAGCTCACCACGAAGGGGAGAGACCCAGTACTTC.

The V and J genes are TRBV3-1 (or the pseudogene TRBV3-2) and TRBJ2-3; TRBD2 matches 8 bases. CDR1 is LGHDT and CDR2 is YNNKEL in the germline V gene (reference sequence). This CDR3 is built from 18 residues. The J segment lost 0 bases and the V segment lost 4 bases, leaving 12 bases of the junction unmatched. CDR3 residues: CASSRFLAGDLSTDTQYF. The CDR3 DNA follows: TGTGCCAGCAGCCGATTCCTAGCGGGTGATTTAAGCACAGATACGCAGTATTTT.

The chain joins TRBV28 to TRBJ1-5; 7 nucleotides line up with TRBD1. J gave up 3 bases and V 5 bases, and 4 bases lay outside the gene matches. This CDR3 has 14 amino acids. Germline V gene sequence: CDR1 MDHEN, CDR2 SYDVKM. The CDR3 sequence: CASSGTAANQPQHF. CDR3 DNA sequence: TGTGCCAGCAGTGGGACAGCCGCCAATCAGCCCCAGCATTTT.

The chain links TRBV7-2 to TRBJ2-1, with no clear D. V shed 6 bases and J shed 3 bases, with 15 bases lying between them. Germline CDR1 and CDR2: SGHTA and FQGNSA. This CDR3 is 15 amino acids long. CDR3 nucleotide sequence: TGTGCCAGCAGACCACCCCCGTCGGACTACAATGAGCAGTTCTTC. Its translation is CASRPPPSDYNEQFF.

The chain uses TRBV7-3 and TRBJ1-1; D is unresolved. CDR1 is SGHTA and CDR2 is FQGTGA in the germline V gene. CDR3 length: 14 amino acids. Trimming stripped 6 bases from V and 4 bases from J, with 15 bases between. DNA for the CDR3: TGTGCCAGCAGACCCACGGCCATGGCCACTGAAGCTTTCTTT. Protein sequence: CASRPTAMATEAFF. Using reference TRBV7-3 and TRBJ1-1 for the parts outside the CDR3, the full variable domain is GAGVSQTPSNKVTEKGKYVELRCDPISGHTALYWYRQSLGQGPEFLIYFQGTGAADDSGLPNDRFFAVRPEGSVSTLKIQRTERGDSAVYLCASRPTAMATEAFFGQGTRLTVV.

The gene calls are TRBV7-9 and TRBJ1-6; 7 nucleotides agree with TRBD1. Per germline, CDR1 SEHNR and CDR2 FQNEAQ (reference sequence). J lost 9 bases, V lost 5 bases, and 7 bases had no gene match. CDR3 length equals 14 residues. For the CDR3, the DNA is TGTGCCAGCAGCCCCCGACAGGGTCGTTCACCCCTCCACTTT. It translates to CASSPRQGRSPLHF.

The rearrangement joins TRBV6-5 to TRBJ1-1; D ambiguous. Germline V gene sequence: CDR1 MNHEY, CDR2 SVGAGI. Trimming took off 6 bases at V and 2 bases at J, with 13 bases between the two ends. This CDR3 comprises 14 residues. The CDR3 DNA reads as TGTGCCAGCAGACCCCCTACACTAAACACTGAAGCTTTCTTT. Its protein is CASRPPTLNTEAFF.

Here the CDR3 reads CAAPRRTSDNEQFF. The CDR3 region has the DNA TGTGCCGCCCCGCGGAGAACTAGCGATAATGAGCAGTTCTTC. The V and J genes are TRBV30 and TRBJ2-1; 7 nucleotides agree with TRBD2. The trim removed 8 bases at V and 7 bases at J, leaving 14 bases unmatched. Germline V lookup: CDR1 GTSNPN, CDR2 SVGIG (reference sequence). The CDR3 is 14 residues long.

The chain uses TRBV19 and TRBJ2-4; D is perhaps TRBD1 (6 bases). Per germline, CDR1 LNHDA and CDR2 SQIVND (reference sequence). V was cut by 5 bases and J by 14 bases, with 16 bases left in between. The CDR3 totals 12 residues. CDR3 nucleotide sequence: TGTGCCAGTAGTGCCGAGGGGGTGCCGAAGTACTTC. Protein product: CASSAEGVPKYF. Together with reference TRBV19 and TRBJ2-4, the CDR3 gives the full variable domain: DGGITQSPKYLFRKEGQNVTLSCEQNLNHDAMYWYRQDPGQGLRLIYYSQIVNDFQKGDIAEGYSVSREKKESFPLTVTSAQKNPTAFYLCASSAEGVPKYFGAGTRLSVL.

The chain recombines TRBV27 with TRBJ1-1; TRBD1 aligns across 8 bases. Germline values: CDR1 MNHEY, CDR2 SMNVEV (reference sequence). V was pared by 6 bases and J by 6 bases, with 9 bases of the junction left unmatched. CDR3 length: 14 residues. As DNA, the CDR3 is TGTGCCAGCAGGCGGACAGGGAGTGAGGCTGAAGCTTTCTTT. Translated, it gives CASRRTGSEAEAFF.

The chain combines TRBV11-3 with TRBJ2-7; D ambiguous. There are 14 residues in the CDR3. Germline assignment: CDR1 SGHNT and CDR2 YENEEA. The V gene lost 5 bases and the J gene lost 0 bases, with 11 bases spanning the gap. The CDR3 reads CASSPTGASYEQYF. CDR3 bases: TGTGCCAGCAGCCCGACGGGTGCCTCCTACGAGCAGTACTTC.

The chain has TRBV20-1 and TRBJ1-5; D not resolved. Trimming pared 5 bases from V and 11 bases from J, leaving 10 bases between. Germline V gene data show CDR1 as DFQATT and CDR2 as SNEGSKA (reference sequence). This CDR3 is built from 10 residues. CDR3 sequence (DNA): TGCAGTGCTGGGATCTTGGCCCAGCATTTT. Translated, it gives CSAGILAQHF.

The chain links TRBV7-2 to TRBJ1-6; tentative D call: TRBD1 (6 bases). The germline CDR1 and CDR2 sequences are SGHTA and FQGNSA. The CDR3 sequence is 15 residues long. V lost 5 bases to trimming and J lost 6 bases, with 14 bases between them. DNA of the CDR3: TGTGCCAGCAGCATACAGGGCCAAACTAATTCACCCCTCCACTTT. Encoded protein: CASSIQGQTNSPLHF.

This rearrangement joins TRBV5-1 to TRBJ2-5; tentatively, D is TRBD2 (7 bases). Trimming took off 4 bases at V and 0 bases at J, with 22 bases between the two ends. The CDR3 has 18 amino acids. CDR1 and CDR2 (germline): SGHRS, YFSETQ. The CDR3, as DNA: TGCGCCAGCAGCCCCGCTCGCGGGGGCACCACGTACCAAGAGACCCAGTACTTC. This translates into CASSPARGGTTYQETQYF.

V and J are TRBV3-1 (or the pseudogene TRBV3-2) and TRBJ2-7; 12 bases match TRBD2. The CDR3 covers 14 residues. Per the germline V gene, CDR1 is LGHDT and CDR2 is YNNKEL (reference sequence). Trimming cost V 6 bases and J 4 bases; bases outside gene matches: 4. For the CDR3, the DNA is TGTGCCAGCAGGACTAGCGGGAGAGGGTACGAGCAGTACTTC. The encoded protein is CASRTSGRGYEQYF.